The rows below give T cell receptor beta chains drawn from one sample of a study of blood T cells in healthy people across ages. TCRdb re-called the 5' RACE reads with MiXCR, one entry per CDR3 protein. This table has around 1,900,000 distinct CDR3 sequences, around 40% appearing once. The specimen was blood. Source of these receptors: a human donor in good health. CDR3s include the opening cysteine and the closing phenylalanine or tryptophan. Each record gives: V gene, clone size, D gene, CDR3 length, J gene, CDR3 protein, CDR3 DNA. The D gene is left open where the match is weak. Size tells how often a clone was seen (once, few, many) or the class of an expanded clone, and some rows leave it out.

TRBV6-5	once	TRBD2	18	TRBJ2-1	CASSYSSGGSLAYNEQFF	TGTGCCAGCAGTTACTCTAGCGGGGGGTCTCTAGCCTACAATGAGCAGTTCTTC
TRBV5-1	few	TRBD1	13	TRBJ2-5	CASSTGQAETQYF	TGCGCCAGCAGCACGGGACAGGCTGAGACCCAGTACTTC
TRBV29-1	few	NA	12	TRBJ2-1	CSINVGGNEQFF	TGCAGCATCAACGTAGGGGGCAATGAGCAGTTCTTC
TRBV7-2	NA	NA	17	TRBJ2-2	CASSLAASDPQVGELFF	TGTGCCAGCAGCCTTGCGGCGAGTGATCCCCAAGTGGGGGAGCTGTTTTTT
TRBV5-1	few	TRBD1	15	TRBJ2-1	CASSSPAPTGHEQFF	TGCGCCAGCAGCTCACCGGCCCCGACAGGGCATGAGCAGTTCTTC
TRBV9	NA	NA	14	TRBJ1-2	CASSIGTASRSYTF	TGTGCCAGCAGCATAGGGACCGCCTCCCGCAGCTACACCTTC
TRBV28	NA	TRBD1	15	TRBJ1-2	CASSLGQSLREGYTF	TGTGCCAGCAGTCTGGGACAGTCGCTCCGAGAGGGCTACACCTTC
TRBV29-1	many	TRBD2	16	TRBJ2-5	CSVEGWSGDDQETQYF	TGCAGCGTTGAAGGCTGGAGCGGGGACGACCAAGAGACCCAGTACTTC
TRBV12-5	few	NA	13	TRBJ2-5	CASGLPVQETQYF	TGTGCTAGTGGTTTGCCGGTACAAGAGACCCAGTACTTC
TRBV5-6	NA	TRBD1	16	TRBJ1-2	CASSSVTGGVGYGYTF	TGTGCCAGCAGCTCCGTCACAGGGGGCGTAGGTTATGGCTACACCTTC
TRBV6-5	NA	TRBD1	15	TRBJ2-5	CASSLGTVFRETQYF	TGTGCCAGCAGCCTTGGGACAGTCTTTAGGGAGACCCAGTACTTC
TRBV7-3	many	NA	15	TRBJ2-1	CASSLTSSSYNEQFF	TGTGCCAGCAGCCTGACTAGTTCCTCCTACAATGAGCAGTTCTTC
TRBV20-1	NA	NA	12	TRBJ2-1	CSARRSYNEQFF	TGCAGTGCTAGGAGATCATACAATGAGCAGTTCTTC
TRBV6-1	NA	TRBD1	14	TRBJ2-7	CASNKGQGSYEQYF	TGTGCCAGCAACAAAGGACAGGGCTCCTACGAGCAGTACTTC
TRBV4-1	NA	TRBD1	15	TRBJ1-1	CASSQAPGGLTEAFF	TGCGCCAGCAGCCAAGCACCAGGGGGCTTAACTGAAGCTTTCTTT
TRBV27	NA	TRBD1	15	TRBJ2-2	CASSPLGTATGELFF	TGTGCCAGCAGCCCCCTGGGGACAGCCACCGGGGAGCTGTTTTTT
TRBV5-1	NA	TRBD1	15	TRBJ2-1	CASSSGTGGCDEQFF	TGCGCCAGCAGCTCCGGGACAGGGGGGTGCGATGAGCAGTTCTTC
TRBV20-1	NA	NA	14	TRBJ2-7	CSARDQRMSYEQYF	TGCAGTGCTAGAGATCAGAGGATGTCCTACGAGCAGTACTTC
TRBV7-2	NA	NA	15	TRBJ1-5	CASALQGGSNQPQHF	TGTGCCAGCGCCCTACAGGGAGGGAGCAATCAGCCCCAGCATTTT
TRBV7-8	NA	TRBD1	15	TRBJ1-3	CASSYSRGPGNTIYF	TGTGCCAGCAGCTACTCCAGGGGGCCGGGAAACACCATATATTTT
TRBV2	few	TRBD2	14	TRBJ2-3	CAIKGASGGDTQYF	TGTGCCATTAAGGGGGCTAGCGGGGGGGATACGCAGTATTTT
TRBV5-1	NA	NA	19	TRBJ2-1	CASSLASQSGPYSYNEQFF	TGCGCCAGCAGCTTGGCCTCCCAAAGCGGGCCGTACTCCTACAATGAGCAGTTCTTC